A single sample gave rise to the 19 T cell receptor beta chains below, sequenced in a study of blood T cells in healthy people across ages. PCR was performed a second time for roughly 7 to 11 cycles using a sample-barcoded 5' primer and a J-beta primer mix. TCRdb analysed the 5' RACE reads with MiXCR anew, one entry per CDR3 protein. Here the sample spans 900,000 to 950,000 distinct CDR3 sequences, almost 30% being singletons. This same sample was also taken into another study, of T cells of mothers and their children.

The sequenced sample consisted of blood. All receptors derive from a middle-aged woman in good health.

In this sample, this clonotype turned up a few times. This chain links TRBV6-6 with TRBJ1-5; D unresolved. Germline V gene lookup returns CDR1 MNHNY and CDR2 SVGAGI (reference sequence). Trimming took 2 bases from V and 0 from J, leaving 5 bases between them. The CDR3 has 14 residues. The CDR3 sequence is CASSYIDSNQPQHF. The CDR3 region has the DNA TGTGCCAGCAGTTACATAGATAGCAATCAGCCCCAGCATTTT.

As to this clonotype: Since no conserved phenylalanine or tryptophan closes the CDR3, a read error is the likely cause. This chain uses TRBV5-1 with TRBJ2-3; D is perhaps TRBD1 or TRBD2 (5 bases each). The CDR3 is 12 residues long. With 3 bases removed from V and 11 bases from J, the gap between germline ends came to 13 bases. The germline V gene encodes CDR1 SGHRS and CDR2 YFSETQ. The CDR3: CASSSRGVQQYL. Here the CDR3 DNA reads TGCGCCAGCAGCTCACGAGGGGTCCAGCAGTATTTA.

In this sample, this clonotype turned up many times. The chain has TRBV7-3 and TRBJ2-7, with a possible D match to TRBD1 (9 bases). V lost 8 bases to trimming and J lost 7 bases, with 21 bases between them. Germline-derived CDR1 and CDR2 are SGHTA and FQGTGA. CDR3 length equals 14 residues. CDR3 nucleotide sequence: TGTGCCAGCGCGGGAGGACAGGGGAGGAGAGAGCAGTACTTC. This sequence encodes CASAGGQGRREQYF.

This clonotype was counted ten times or more. The chain is built from TRBV6-6 and TRBJ1-5; D unclear. The CDR3 spans 15 residues. Germline V gene lookup returns CDR1 MNHNY and CDR2 SVGAGI (reference sequence). V lost 2 bases and J 2 bases, leaving 10 bases between the germline ends. Here the CDR3 reads CASSYIGQGNQPQHF. CDR3 coding DNA: TGTGCCAGCAGTTACATCGGGCAAGGCAATCAGCCCCAGCATTTT.

V and J are TRBV6-4 and TRBJ2-3, with a tentative D call TRBD1 (5 bases). There are 13 residues in the CDR3. The V gene lost 3 bases and the J gene lost 2 bases, with 6 bases spanning the gap. In germline, CDR1 is MRHNA, CDR2 SNTAGT. The CDR3 nucleotides are TGTGCCAGCAGTGAACAGGACACAGATACGCAGTATTTT. Encoded protein: CASSEQDTDTQYF.

This clonotype was seen only a few times. V and J are TRBV29-1 and TRBJ2-3, with a tentative D call TRBD1 (5 bases). The V and J ends lost 5 bases and 0 bases respectively, with 12 bases between them. This CDR3 spans 14 amino acids. From germline, CDR1 is SQVTM and CDR2 ANQGSEA. This CDR3 reads CSVLPTESTDTQYF. CDR3 bases: TGCAGCGTTCTGCCGACAGAGAGCACAGATACGCAGTATTTT.

This sequence joins TRBV12-3 or TRBV12-4 and TRBJ1-1; D is uncertain. The CDR3 sequence is 14 residues long. The ends were cut back, 7 bases at V and 5 bases at J, with 17 bases in the middle. In DNA, the CDR3 is TGTGCCAGCATCACCCAATGGGGTTCGACTGAAGCTTTCTTT. It specifies CASITQWGSTEAFF.

The chain combines TRBV7-2 with TRBJ1-2; 10 bases are a match to TRBD1. This CDR3 has 13 residues. Germline lookup yields CDR1 SGHTA and CDR2 FQGNSA. V was clipped by 7 bases and J by 7 bases; unmatched bases: 6. Written as DNA, the CDR3 is TGTGCCAGCACCATGACAGGGGGCTCTGGCTACACCTTC. Encoded protein: CASTMTGGSGYTF.

This clonotype was recorded once. The gene calls are TRBV20-1 and TRBJ2-3, with 14 bases fitting TRBD2. V was pared by 5 bases and J by 9 bases, with 7 bases of the junction left unmatched. This CDR3 is built from 14 residues. Germline V lookup: CDR1 DFQATT, CDR2 SNEGSKA (reference sequence). As DNA, the CDR3 is TGCAGTGCTGCCGGGACTAGCGGGAGTAACACGCAGTATTTT. This sequence encodes CSAAGTSGSNTQYF.

A note on this clonotype: A read error may produce the germline difference seen at one junction end. The CDR3 spells CASGLSRLETQYF. The CDR3 nucleotides are TGTGCCAGCGGTTTATCGAGGCTGGAGACCCAGTACTTC. V usage is TRBV27 and J usage is TRBJ2-7; D ambiguous. Matching the DNA end better, TRBJ2-5 makes the J call doubtful. Looked up from germline, CDR1 is MNHEY and CDR2 is SMNVEV (reference sequence). The length of the CDR3 is 13 residues.

As to this clonotype: This may arise from a read error, as a much more abundant clone is one base away. V usage is TRBV7-2 and J usage is TRBJ1-5; D gene unclear. V was trimmed by 7 bases and J by 5 bases, leaving 15 bases between them. The CDR3 is 14 amino acids. Germline V gene data show CDR1 as SGHTA and CDR2 as FQGNSA. The CDR3 DNA reads as TGTGCCAGCAACCCCGGACGGTCTCATCAGCCCCAGCATTTT. The encoded protein is CASNPGRSHQPQHF.

This clonotype occurred once. The chain joins TRBV6-5 to TRBJ1-6, with TRBD1 matching 9 bases. Germline assignment: CDR1 MNHEY and CDR2 SVGAGI. V shed 6 bases and J 12 bases; nucleotides not matched to a gene: 12. The CDR3 runs 15 residues. Written as DNA, the CDR3 is TGTGCCAGCAGGGGATGGGACAGGGCGGATTTACCCCTCCACTTT. Translating it yields CASRGWDRADLPLHF.

This clonotype was seen only a few times. The chain carries TRBV7-3 and TRBJ1-1; D gene unclear. V shed 5 bases and J shed 4 bases, with 20 bases lying between them. Germline V gives CDR1 SGHTA, CDR2 FQGTGA. The CDR3 runs to 16 residues. CDR3 residues: CASSPNVVSSGTEAFF. The DNA for the CDR3 is TGTGCCAGCAGCCCCAACGTCGTTTCAAGTGGCACTGAAGCTTTCTTT.

This clonotype was counted at least ten times. The J gene is TRBJ1-1, the V gene TRBV7-9; D is ambiguous. Germline CDR1 and CDR2: SEHNR and FQNEAQ (reference sequence). Trimming took 2 bases from V and 6 from J, leaving 4 bases between them. This CDR3 has 11 residues. DNA for the CDR3: TGTGCCAGCAGCTTAAGGTCTGAAGCTTTCTTT. Amino acid sequence: CASSLRSEAFF.

This clonotype has ten or more counts. The genes are TRBV5-1 and TRBJ2-1, with D perhaps TRBD1 (5 bases). There are 16 residues in the CDR3. V was trimmed by 7 bases and J by 3 bases, leaving 20 bases between them. CDR1 is SGHRS and CDR2 is YFSETQ in the germline V gene. The CDR3 protein is CASGAVTGPLYNEQFF. CDR3 DNA sequence: TGCGCCAGCGGCGCCGTAACAGGTCCTCTCTACAATGAGCAGTTCTTC.

The rearrangement joins TRBV7-3 to TRBJ2-3, with 7 nucleotides matching TRBD2. Per germline, CDR1 SGHTA and CDR2 FQGTGA. This CDR3 spans 20 amino acids. V lost 1 base, J lost 1 base, and 17 bases stayed unmatched. The CDR3 region is CASSLRPGGRLADRTDTQYF. The CDR3 DNA reads TGTGCCAGCAGCTTAAGACCCGGGGGAAGGCTAGCGGACCGCACAGATACGCAGTATTTT.

With regard to this clonotype: The junction and the germline gene differ at one end; a read error may be behind it. The chain couples TRBV28 to TRBJ2-1, with TRBD1 as a possible D gene (6 bases). In germline, CDR1 is MDHEN, CDR2 SYDVKM. The CDR3 sequence is 15 residues long. As DNA, the CDR3 is TGTGCCAGCAGCGGGGACACCGAGTCCTACAGTGAGCAGTTCTTC. Translated, it gives CASSGDTESYSEQFF.

This clonotype was recorded many times. The V and J genes are TRBV20-1 and TRBJ1-5, with no clear D. Between the trimmed V and J ends, which lost 3 bases and 4 bases, there was a span of 10 bases. The CDR3 is 13 residues long. Germline V gives CDR1 DFQATT, CDR2 SNEGSKA (reference sequence). The CDR3 reads CSARARVNQPQHF. CDR3 sequence (DNA): TGCAGTGCTAGGGCCCGGGTAAATCAGCCCCAGCATTTT.

This clonotype showed up just a few times. In DNA, the CDR3 is TGTGCCAGCAGTTTCCAGACTAGCCGTCTGACCCGAAAATACAATGAGCAGTTCTTC. This gives the protein CASSFQTSRLTRKYNEQFF. This rearrangement joins TRBV7-2 to TRBJ2-1, with TRBD2 matching 7 bases. V shed 6 bases, J shed 4 bases, and the junction held 21 bases outside the gene matches. The CDR3 is 19 residues long. In germline, CDR1 is SGHTA, CDR2 FQGNSA.